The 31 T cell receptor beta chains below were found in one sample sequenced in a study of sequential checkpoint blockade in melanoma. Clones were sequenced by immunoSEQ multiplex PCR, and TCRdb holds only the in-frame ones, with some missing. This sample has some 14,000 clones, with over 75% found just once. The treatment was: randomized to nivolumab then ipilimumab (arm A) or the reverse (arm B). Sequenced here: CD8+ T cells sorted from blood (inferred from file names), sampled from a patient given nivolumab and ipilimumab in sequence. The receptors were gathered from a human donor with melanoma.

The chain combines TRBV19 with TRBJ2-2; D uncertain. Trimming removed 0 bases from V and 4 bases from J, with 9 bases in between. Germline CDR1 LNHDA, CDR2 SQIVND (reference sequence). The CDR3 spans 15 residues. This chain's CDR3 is CASSIEAHTTGELFF. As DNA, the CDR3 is TGTGCCAGTAGTATAGAGGCTCATACCACCGGGGAGCTGTTTTTT.

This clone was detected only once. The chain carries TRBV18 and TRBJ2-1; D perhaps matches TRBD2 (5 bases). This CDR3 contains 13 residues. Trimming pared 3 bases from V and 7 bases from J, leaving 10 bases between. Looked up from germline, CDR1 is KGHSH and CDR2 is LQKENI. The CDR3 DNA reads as TGTGCCAGCTCACCGGCGACGGGGAATGAGCAGTTCTTC. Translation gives CASSPATGNEQFF.

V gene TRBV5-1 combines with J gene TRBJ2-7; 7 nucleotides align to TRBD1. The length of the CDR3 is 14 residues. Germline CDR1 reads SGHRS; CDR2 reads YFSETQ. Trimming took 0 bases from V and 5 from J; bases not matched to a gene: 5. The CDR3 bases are TGCGCCAGCAGCTTGGGACAGGGATACGACGAGCAGTACTTC. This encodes CASSLGQGYDEQYF.

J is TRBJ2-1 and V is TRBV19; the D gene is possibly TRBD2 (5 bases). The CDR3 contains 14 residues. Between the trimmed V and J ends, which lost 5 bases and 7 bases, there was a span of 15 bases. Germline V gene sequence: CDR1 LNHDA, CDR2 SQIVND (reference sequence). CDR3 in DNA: TGTGCCAGTAGTCCCCTCCGAGAGGGTAATGAGCAGTTCTTC. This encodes CASSPLREGNEQFF.

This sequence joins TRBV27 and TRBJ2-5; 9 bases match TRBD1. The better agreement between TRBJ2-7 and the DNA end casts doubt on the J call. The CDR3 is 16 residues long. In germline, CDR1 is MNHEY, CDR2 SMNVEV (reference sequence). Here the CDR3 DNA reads TGTGCCAGCAGTCTTCTACAGGGGGCGTTGTTACACGAGCAGTACTTC. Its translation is CASSLLQGALLHEQYF.

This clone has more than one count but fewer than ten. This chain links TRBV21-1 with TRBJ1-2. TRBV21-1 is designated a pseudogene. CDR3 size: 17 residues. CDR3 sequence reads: CASSQGDSGAGRNGYTF. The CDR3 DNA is TGTGCCAGCAGCCAAGGGGATTCGGGCGCGGGAAGGAATGGCTACACCTTC.

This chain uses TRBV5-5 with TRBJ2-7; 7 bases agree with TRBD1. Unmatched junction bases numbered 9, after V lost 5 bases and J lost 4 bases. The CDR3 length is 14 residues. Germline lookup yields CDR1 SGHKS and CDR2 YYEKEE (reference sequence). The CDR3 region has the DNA TGTGCCAGCAGTACCACCGACAGGGTTTACGAGCAGTACTTC. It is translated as CASSTTDRVYEQYF. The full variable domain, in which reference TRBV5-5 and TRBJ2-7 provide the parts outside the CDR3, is DAGVTQSPTHLIKTRGQQVTLRCSPISGHKSVSWYQQVLGQGPQFIFQYYEKEERGRGNFPDRFSARQFPNYSSELNVNALLLGDSALYLCASSTTDRVYEQYFGPGTRLTVT.

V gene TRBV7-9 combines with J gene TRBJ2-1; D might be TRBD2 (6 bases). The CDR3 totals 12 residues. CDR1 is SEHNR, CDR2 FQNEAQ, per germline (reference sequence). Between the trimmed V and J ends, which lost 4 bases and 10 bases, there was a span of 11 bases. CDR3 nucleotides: TGTGCCAGCAGCTCCGGAAGCGGGGAGCAGTTCTTC. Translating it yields CASSSGSGEQFF. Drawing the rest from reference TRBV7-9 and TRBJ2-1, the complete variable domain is DTGVSQNPRHKITKRGQNVTFRCDPISEHNRLYWYRQTLGQGPEFLTYFQNEAQLEKSRLLSDRFSAERPKGSFSTLEIQRTEQGDSAMYLCASSSGSGEQFFGPGTRLTVL.

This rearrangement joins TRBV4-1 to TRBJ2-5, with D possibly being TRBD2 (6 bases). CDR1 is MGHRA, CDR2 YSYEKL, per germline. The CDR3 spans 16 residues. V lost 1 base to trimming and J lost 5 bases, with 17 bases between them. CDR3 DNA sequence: TGCGCCAGCAGCCAAGGCTGGGGGGAGCTAACTGAGACCCAGTACTTC. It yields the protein CASSQGWGELTETQYF.

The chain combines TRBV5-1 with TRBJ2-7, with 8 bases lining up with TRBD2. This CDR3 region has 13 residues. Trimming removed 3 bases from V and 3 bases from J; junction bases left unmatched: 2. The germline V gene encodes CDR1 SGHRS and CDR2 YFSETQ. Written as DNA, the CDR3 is TGCGCCAGCAGCTCCAGCGGGGGCTACGAGCAGTACTTC. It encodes CASSSSGGYEQYF. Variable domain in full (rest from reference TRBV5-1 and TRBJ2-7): KAGVTQTPRYLIKTRGQQVTLSCSPISGHRSVSWYQQTPGQGLQFLFEYFSETQRNKGNFPGRFSGRQFSNSRSEMNVSTLELGDSALYLCASSSSGGYEQYFGPGTRLTVT.

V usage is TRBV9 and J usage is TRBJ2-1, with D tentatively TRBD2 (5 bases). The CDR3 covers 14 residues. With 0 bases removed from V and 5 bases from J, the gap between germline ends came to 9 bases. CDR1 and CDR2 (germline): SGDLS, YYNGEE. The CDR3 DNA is TGTGCCAGCAGCGTAGCTCCCGGGGACAATGAGCAGTTCTTC. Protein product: CASSVAPGDNEQFF.

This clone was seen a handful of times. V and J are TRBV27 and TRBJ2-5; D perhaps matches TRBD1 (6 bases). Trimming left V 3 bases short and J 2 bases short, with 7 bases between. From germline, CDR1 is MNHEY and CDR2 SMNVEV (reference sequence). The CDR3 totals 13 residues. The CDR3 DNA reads TGTGCCAGCAGTTTCCAGGGGCAAGAGACCCAGTACTTC. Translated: CASSFQGQETQYF.

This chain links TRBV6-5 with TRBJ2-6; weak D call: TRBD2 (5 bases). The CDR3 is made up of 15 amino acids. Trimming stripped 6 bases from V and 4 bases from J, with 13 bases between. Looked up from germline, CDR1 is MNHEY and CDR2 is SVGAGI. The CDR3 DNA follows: TGTGCCAGCAGCTTCGCGGGCGGCGGGGCCAACGTCCTGACTTTC. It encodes CASSFAGGGANVLTF.

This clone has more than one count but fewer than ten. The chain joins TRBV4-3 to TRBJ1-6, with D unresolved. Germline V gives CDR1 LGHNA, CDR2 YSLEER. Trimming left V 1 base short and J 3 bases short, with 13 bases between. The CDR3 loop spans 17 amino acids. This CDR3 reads CASSQVIGPSYNSPLHF. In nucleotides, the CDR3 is TGCGCCAGCAGCCAAGTGATTGGCCCTAGCTATAATTCACCCCTCCACTTT.

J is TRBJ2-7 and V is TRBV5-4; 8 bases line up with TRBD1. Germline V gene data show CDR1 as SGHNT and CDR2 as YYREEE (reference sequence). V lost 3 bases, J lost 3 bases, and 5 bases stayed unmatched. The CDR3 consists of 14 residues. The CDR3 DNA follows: TGTGCCAGCAGCTCCCGGGACAGGTTCTACGAGCAGTACTTC. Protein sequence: CASSSRDRFYEQYF.

The CDR3 DNA reads TGTGCCAGGCCCGAACAGGGGCGGACTGAAGCTTTCTTT. Translating it yields CARPEQGRTEAFF. V is TRBV25-1 and J is TRBJ1-1, with 7 bases fitting TRBD1. Trimming took 9 bases from V and 5 from J; bases not matched to a gene: 9. Germline values: CDR1 MGHDK, CDR2 SYGVNS. CDR3 length equals 13 residues.

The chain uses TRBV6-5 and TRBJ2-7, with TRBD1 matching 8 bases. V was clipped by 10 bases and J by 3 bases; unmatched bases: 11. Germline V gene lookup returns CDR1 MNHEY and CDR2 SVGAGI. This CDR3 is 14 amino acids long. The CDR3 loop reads CATAYLDRDYEQYF. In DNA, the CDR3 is TGTGCCACCGCCTACTTGGACAGGGACTACGAGCAGTACTTC.

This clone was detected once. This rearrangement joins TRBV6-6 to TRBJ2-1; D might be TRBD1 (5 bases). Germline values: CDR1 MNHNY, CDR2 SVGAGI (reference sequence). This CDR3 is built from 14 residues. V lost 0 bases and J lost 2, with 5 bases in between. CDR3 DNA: TGTGCCAGCAGTTACTCGGGGCCCTACAATGAGCAGTTCTTC. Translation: CASSYSGPYNEQFF.

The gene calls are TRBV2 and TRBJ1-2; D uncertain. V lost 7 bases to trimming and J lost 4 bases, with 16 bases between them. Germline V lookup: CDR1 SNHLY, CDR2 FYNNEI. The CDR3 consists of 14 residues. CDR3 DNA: TGTGCCAGCATTCTGCCACCAAGCGGCTATGGCTACACCTTC. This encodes CASILPPSGYGYTF. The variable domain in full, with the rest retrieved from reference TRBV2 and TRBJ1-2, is EPEVTQTPSHQVTQMGQEVILRCVPISNHLYFYWYRQILGQKVEFLVSFYNNEISEKSEIFDDQFSVERPDGSNFTLKIRSTKLEDSAMYFCASILPPSGYGYTFGSGTRLTVV.

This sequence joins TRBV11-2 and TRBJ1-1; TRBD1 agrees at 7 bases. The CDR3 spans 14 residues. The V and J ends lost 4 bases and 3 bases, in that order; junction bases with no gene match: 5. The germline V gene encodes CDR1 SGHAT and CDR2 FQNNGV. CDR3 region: CASSYAGGYTEAFF. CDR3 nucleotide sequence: TGTGCCAGCAGCTATGCAGGGGGTTACACTGAAGCTTTCTTT.

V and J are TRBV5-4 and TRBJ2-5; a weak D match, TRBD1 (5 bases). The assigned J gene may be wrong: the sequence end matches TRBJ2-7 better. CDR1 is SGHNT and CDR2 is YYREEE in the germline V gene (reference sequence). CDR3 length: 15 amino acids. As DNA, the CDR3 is TGTGCCAGCAGCCATGGGGCCAGTGGGTACTACGAGCAGTACTTC. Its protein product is CASSHGASGYYEQYF.

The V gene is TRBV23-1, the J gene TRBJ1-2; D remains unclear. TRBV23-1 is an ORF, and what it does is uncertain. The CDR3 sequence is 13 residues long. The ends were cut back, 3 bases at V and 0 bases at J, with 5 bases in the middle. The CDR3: CASSHKSNYGYTF. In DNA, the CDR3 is TGCGCCAGCAGTCATAAATCTAACTATGGCTACACCTTC.

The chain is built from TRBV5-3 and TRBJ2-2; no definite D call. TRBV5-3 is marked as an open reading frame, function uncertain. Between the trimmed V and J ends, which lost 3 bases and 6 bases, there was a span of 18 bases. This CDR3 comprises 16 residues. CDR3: CARSSLVELAAGELFF. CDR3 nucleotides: TGTGCCAGAAGCTCCTTAGTGGAGTTGGCGGCCGGGGAGCTGTTTTTT.

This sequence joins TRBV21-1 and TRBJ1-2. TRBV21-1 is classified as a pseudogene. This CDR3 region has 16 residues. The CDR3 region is CASSPAGGKSWSGYTF. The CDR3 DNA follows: TGTGCCAGCAGCCCTGCGGGGGGGAAGAGTTGGTCAGGCTACACCTTC.

CDR3 sequence (DNA): TGTGCCAGCAGCCCCAGGGACAGAGCCTACGAGCAGTACTTC. This sequence encodes CASSPRDRAYEQYF. This chain uses TRBV9 with TRBJ2-7, with 7 bases matching TRBD1. There are 14 residues in the CDR3. J gave up 2 bases and V 4 bases, and 6 bases lay outside the gene matches. CDR1 is SGDLS, CDR2 YYNGEE, per germline. The variable domain in full, with the rest retrieved from reference TRBV9 and TRBJ2-7, is DSGVTQTPKHLITATGQRVTLRCSPRSGDLSVYWYQQSLDQGLQFLIQYYNGEERAKGNILERFSAQQFPDLHSELNLSSLELGDSALYFCASSPRDRAYEQYFGPGTRLTVT.

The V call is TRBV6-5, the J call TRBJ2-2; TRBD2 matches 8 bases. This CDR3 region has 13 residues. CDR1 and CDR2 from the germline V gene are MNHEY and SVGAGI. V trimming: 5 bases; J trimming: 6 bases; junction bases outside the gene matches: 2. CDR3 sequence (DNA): TGTGCCAGCAGTGTAGCGGGGCCCGGGGAGCTGTTTTTT. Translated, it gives CASSVAGPGELFF.

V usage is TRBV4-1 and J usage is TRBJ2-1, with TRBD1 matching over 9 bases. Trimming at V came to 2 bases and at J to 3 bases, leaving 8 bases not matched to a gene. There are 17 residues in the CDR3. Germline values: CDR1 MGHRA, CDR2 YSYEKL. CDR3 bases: TGCGCCAGCAGCCAACCGAGCGACAGGGGGATCTACAATGAGCAGTTCTTC. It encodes CASSQPSDRGIYNEQFF.

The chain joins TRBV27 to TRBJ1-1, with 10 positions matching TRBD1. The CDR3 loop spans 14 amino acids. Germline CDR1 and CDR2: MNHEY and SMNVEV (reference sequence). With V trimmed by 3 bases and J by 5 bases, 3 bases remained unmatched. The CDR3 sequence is CASSLRDRGTEAFF. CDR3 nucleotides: TGTGCCAGCAGTTTGAGGGACAGGGGTACTGAAGCTTTCTTT.

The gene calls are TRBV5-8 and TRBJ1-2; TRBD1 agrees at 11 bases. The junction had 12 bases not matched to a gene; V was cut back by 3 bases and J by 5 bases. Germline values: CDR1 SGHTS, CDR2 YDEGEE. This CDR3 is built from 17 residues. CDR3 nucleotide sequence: TGTGCCAGCAGCTCGTCTTTTAGGACAGGGGGCGAGTATGGCTACACCTTC. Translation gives CASSSSFRTGGEYGYTF. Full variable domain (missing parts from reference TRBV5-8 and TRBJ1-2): EAGVTQSPTHLIKTRGQQATLRCSPISGHTSVYWYQQALGLGLQFLLWYDEGEERNRGNFPPRFSGRQFPNYSSELNVNALELEDSALYLCASSSSFRTGGEYGYTFGSGTRLTVV.

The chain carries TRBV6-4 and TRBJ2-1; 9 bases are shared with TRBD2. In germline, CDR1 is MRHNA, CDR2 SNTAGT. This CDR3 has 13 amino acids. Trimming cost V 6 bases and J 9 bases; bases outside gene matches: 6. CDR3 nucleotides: TGTGCCAGCAGCCCGGGGACTAGCCTTGAGCAGTTCTTC. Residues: CASSPGTSLEQFF.

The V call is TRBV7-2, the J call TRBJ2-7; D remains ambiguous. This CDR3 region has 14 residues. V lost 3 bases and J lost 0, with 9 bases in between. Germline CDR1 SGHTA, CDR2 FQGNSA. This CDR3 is CASSFSISSYEQYF. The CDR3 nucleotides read TGTGCCAGCAGCTTTAGCATTTCCTCCTACGAGCAGTACTTC.